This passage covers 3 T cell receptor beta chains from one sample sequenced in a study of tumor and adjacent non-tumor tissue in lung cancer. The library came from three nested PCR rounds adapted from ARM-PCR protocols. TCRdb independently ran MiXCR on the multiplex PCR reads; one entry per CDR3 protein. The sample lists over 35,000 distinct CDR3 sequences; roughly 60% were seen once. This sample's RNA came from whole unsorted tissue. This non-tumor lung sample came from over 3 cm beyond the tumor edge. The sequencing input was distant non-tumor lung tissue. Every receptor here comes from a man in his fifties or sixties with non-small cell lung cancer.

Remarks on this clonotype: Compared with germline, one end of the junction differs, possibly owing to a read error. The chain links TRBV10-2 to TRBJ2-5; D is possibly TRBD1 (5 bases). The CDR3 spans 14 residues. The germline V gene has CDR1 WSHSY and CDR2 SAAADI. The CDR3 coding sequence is TGCGCCAACAGGTTTTCGAGAGTGCAAGAGGCCCAGTACTTC. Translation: CANRFSRVQEAQYF.

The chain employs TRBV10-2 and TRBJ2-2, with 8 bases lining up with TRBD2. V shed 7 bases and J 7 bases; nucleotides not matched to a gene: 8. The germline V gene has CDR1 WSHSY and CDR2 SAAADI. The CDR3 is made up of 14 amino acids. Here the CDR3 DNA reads TGCGCCAGCAACCGGGAGGGCCGGAGCGGGGAGCTGTTTTTT. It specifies CASNREGRSGELFF.

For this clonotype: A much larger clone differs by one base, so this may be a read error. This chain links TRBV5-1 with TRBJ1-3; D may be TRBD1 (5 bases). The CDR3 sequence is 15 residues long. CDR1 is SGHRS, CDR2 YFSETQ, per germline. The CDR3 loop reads CASSYDSYSGNTIHF. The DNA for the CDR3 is TGCGCCAGCAGTTATGACAGCTACTCTGGAAACACCATACATTTT.